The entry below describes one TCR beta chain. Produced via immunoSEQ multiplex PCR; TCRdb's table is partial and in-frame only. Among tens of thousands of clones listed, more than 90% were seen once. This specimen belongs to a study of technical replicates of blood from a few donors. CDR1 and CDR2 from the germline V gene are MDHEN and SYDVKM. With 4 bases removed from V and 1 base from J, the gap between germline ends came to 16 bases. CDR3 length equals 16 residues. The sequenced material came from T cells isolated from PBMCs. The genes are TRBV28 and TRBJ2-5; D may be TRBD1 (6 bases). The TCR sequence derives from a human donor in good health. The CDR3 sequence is CASSSAGARLQETQYF. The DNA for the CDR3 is TGTGCCAGCAGTTCGGCAGGGGCCCGGCTCCAAGAGACCCAGTACTTC.